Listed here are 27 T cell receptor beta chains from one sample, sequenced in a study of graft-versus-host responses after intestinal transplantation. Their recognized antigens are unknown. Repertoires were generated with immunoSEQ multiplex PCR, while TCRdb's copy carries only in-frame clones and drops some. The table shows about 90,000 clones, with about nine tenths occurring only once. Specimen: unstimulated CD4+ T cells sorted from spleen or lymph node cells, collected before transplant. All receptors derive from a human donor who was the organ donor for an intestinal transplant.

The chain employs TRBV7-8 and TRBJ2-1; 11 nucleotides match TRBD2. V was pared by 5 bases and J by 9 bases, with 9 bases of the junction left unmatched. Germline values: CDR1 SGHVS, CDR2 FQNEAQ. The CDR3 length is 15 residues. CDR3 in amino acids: CASSPDTSGRIEQFF. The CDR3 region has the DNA TGTGCCAGCAGCCCAGACACTAGCGGGAGAATTGAGCAGTTCTTC. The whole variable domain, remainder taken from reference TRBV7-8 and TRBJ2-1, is GAGVSQSPRYKVAKRGQDVALRCDPISGHVSLFWYQQALGQGPEFLTYFQNEAQLDKSGLPSDRFFAERPEGSVSTLKIQRTQQEDSAVYLCASSPDTSGRIEQFFGPGTRLTVL.

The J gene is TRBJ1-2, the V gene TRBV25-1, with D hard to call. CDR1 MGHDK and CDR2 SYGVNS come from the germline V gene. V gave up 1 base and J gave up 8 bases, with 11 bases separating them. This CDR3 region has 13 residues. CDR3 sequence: CASSEFRGKGYTF. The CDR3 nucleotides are TGTGCCAGCAGTGAATTCCGGGGAAAGGGCTACACCTTC.

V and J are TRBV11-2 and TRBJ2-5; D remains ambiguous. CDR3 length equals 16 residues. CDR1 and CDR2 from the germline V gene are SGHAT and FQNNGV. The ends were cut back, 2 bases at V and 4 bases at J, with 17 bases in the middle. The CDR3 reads CASSLSWSGFRETQYF. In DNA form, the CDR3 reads TGTGCCAGCAGCTTATCCTGGTCGGGTTTCAGAGAGACCCAGTACTTC.

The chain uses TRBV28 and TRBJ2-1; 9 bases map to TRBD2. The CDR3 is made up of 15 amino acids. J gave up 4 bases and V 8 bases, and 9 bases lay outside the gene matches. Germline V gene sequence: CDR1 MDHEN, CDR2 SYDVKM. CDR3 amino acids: CASPPLAGPYNEQFF. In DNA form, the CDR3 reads TGTGCCAGCCCCCCCCTAGCGGGACCATACAATGAGCAGTTCTTC.

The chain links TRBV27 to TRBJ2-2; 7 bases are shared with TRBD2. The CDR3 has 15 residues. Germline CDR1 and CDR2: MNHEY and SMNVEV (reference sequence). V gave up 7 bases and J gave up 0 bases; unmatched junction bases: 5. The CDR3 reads CASTLAAANTGELFF. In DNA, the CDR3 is TGTGCCAGCACCCTAGCGGCCGCGAACACCGGGGAGCTGTTTTTT.

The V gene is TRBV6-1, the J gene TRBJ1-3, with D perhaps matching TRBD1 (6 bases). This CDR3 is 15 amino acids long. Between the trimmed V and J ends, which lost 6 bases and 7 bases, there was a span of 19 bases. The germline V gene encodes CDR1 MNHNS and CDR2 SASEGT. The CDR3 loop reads CASRQTGSSGNTIYF. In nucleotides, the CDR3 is TGTGCCAGCAGGCAAACAGGGTCTAGTGGCAACACCATATATTTT.

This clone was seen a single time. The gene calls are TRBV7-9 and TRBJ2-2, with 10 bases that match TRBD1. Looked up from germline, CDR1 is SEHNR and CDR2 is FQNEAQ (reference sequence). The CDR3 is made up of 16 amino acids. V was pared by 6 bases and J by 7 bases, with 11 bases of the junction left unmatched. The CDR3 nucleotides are TGTGCCAGCAGGTTCTCCGGGACAGGGGAAAACGGGGAGCTGTTTTTT. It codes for CASRFSGTGENGELFF.

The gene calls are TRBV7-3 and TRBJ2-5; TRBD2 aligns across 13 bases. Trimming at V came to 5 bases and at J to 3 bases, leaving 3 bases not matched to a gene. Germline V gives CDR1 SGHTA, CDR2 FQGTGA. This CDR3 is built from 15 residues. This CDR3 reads CASSPGTSGEETQYF. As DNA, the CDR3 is TGTGCCAGCAGCCCCGGGACTAGCGGGGAAGAGACCCAGTACTTC.

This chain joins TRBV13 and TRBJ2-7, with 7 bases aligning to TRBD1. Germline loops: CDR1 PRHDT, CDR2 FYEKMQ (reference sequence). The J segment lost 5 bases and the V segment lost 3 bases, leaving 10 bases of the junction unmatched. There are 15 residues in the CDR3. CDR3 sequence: CASSFLTGNAHEQYF. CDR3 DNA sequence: TGTGCCAGCAGCTTTCTGACAGGGAACGCTCACGAGCAGTACTTC. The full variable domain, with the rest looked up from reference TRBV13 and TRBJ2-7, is AAGVIQSPRHLIKEKRETATLKCYPIPRHDTVYWYQQGPGQDPQFLISFYEKMQSDKGSIPDRFSAQQFSDYHSELNMSSLELGDSALYFCASSFLTGNAHEQYFGPGTRLTVT.

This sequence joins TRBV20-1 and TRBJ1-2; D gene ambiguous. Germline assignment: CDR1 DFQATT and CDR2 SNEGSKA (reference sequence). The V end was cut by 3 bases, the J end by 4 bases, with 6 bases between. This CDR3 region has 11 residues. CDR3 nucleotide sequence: TGCAGTGCTAGTGAGGGCTATGGCTACACCTTC. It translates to CSASEGYGYTF.

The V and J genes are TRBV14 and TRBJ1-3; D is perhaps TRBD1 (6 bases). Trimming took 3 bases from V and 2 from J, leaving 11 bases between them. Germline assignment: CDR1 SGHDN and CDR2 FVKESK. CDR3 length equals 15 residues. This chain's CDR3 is CASSHTGTPGNTIYF. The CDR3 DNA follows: TGTGCCAGCAGCCATACCGGGACACCTGGAAACACCATATATTTT.

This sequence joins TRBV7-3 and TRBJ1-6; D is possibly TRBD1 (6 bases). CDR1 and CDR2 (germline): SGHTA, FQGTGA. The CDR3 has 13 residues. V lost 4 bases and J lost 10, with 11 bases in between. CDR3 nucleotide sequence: TGTGCCAGCAGCTCCGGACAGTTCTCACCCCTCCACTTT. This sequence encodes CASSSGQFSPLHF.

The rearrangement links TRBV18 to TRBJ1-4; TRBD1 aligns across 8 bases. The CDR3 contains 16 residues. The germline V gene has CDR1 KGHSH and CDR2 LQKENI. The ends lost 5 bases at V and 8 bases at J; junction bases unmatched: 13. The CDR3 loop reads CASSTTTGTGGEKLFF. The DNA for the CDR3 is TGTGCCAGCTCAACTACAACCGGGACAGGAGGAGAAAAACTGTTTTTT.

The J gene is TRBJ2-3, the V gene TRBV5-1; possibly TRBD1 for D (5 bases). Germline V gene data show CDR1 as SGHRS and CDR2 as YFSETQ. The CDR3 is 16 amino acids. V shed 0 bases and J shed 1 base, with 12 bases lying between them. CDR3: CASSLGRGAGTDTQYF. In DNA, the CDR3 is TGCGCCAGCAGCTTGGGAAGGGGCGCGGGCACAGATACGCAGTATTTT.

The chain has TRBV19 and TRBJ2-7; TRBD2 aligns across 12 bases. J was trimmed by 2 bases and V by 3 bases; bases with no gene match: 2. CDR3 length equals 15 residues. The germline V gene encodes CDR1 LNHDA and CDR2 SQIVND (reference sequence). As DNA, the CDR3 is TGTGCCAGTAGTATCACTAGCGGGAGGACCTACGAGCAGTACTTC. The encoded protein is CASSITSGRTYEQYF.

The CDR3: CASSLDRSFYGYTF. For the CDR3, the DNA is TGCGCCAGCAGCTTGGACAGGTCCTTCTATGGCTACACCTTC. The chain joins TRBV5-1 to TRBJ1-2, with a weak D call TRBD1 (5 bases). Trimming left V 0 bases short and J 4 bases short, with 10 bases between. The CDR3 has 14 amino acids. Germline CDR1 reads SGHRS; CDR2 reads YFSETQ.

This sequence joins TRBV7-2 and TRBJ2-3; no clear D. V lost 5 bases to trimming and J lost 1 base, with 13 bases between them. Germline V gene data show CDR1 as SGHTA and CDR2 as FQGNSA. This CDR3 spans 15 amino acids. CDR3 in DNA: TGTGCCAGCAGCCGGTCGTGGAGCGGCACAGATACGCAGTATTTT. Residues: CASSRSWSGTDTQYF.

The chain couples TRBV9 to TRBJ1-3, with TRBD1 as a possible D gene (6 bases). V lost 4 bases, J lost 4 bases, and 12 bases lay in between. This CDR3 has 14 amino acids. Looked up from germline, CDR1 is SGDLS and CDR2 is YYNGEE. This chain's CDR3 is CASSLGGAGNTIYF. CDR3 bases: TGTGCCAGCAGCCTTGGGGGGGCCGGAAACACCATATATTTT.

The CDR3 sequence is CASSLVGALAQHF. CDR3 DNA: TGTGCCAGCAGCTTAGTAGGGGCCCTGGCCCAGCATTTT. The rearrangement uses TRBV7-9 and TRBJ1-5; TRBD1 is a possible D gene (5 bases). Between the trimmed V and J ends, which lost 1 base and 11 bases, there was a span of 12 bases. Germline loops: CDR1 SEHNR, CDR2 FQNEAQ (reference sequence). This CDR3 is built from 13 residues.

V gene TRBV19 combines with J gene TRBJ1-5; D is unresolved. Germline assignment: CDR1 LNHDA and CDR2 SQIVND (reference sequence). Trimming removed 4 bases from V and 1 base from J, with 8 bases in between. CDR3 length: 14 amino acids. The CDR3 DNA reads TGTGCCAGTAGTAGCGGCGGGAGCAATCAGCCCCAGCATTTT. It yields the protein CASSSGGSNQPQHF.

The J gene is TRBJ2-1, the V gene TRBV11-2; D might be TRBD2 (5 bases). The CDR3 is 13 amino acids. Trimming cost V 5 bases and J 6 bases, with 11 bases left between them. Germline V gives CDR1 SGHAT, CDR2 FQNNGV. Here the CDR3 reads CASSPPEGNEQFF. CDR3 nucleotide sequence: TGTGCCAGCAGCCCTCCAGAGGGCAATGAGCAGTTCTTC. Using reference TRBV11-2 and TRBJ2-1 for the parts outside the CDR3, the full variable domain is EAGVAQSPRYKIIEKRQSVAFWCNPISGHATLYWYQQILGQGPKLLIQFQNNGVVDDSQLPKDRFSAERLKGVDSTLKIQPAKLEDSAVYLCASSPPEGNEQFFGPGTRLTVL.

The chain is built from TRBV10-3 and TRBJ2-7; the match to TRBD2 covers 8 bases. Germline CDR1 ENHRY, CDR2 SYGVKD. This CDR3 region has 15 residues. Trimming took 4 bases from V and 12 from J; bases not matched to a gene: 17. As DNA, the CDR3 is TGTGCCATCAGTGTGGATACCGGGACTAGTTCGGTGTTGTACTTC. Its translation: CAISVDTGTSSVLYF.

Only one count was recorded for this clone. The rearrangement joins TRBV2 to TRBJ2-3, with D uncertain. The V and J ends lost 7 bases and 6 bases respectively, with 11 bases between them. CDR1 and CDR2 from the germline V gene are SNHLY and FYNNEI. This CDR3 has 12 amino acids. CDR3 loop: CASTYSYDTQYF. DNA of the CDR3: TGTGCCAGCACATATAGCTACGATACGCAGTATTTT.

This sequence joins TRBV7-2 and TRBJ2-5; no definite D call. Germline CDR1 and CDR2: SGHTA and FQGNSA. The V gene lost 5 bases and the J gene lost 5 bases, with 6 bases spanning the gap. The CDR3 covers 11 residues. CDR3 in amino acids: CASSLAETQYF. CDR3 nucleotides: TGTGCCAGCAGCCTTGCGGAGACCCAGTACTTC.

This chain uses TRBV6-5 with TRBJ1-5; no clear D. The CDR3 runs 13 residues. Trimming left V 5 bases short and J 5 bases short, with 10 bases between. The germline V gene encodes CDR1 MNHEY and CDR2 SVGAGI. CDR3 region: CASSRWEYQPQHF. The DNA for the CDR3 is TGTGCCAGCAGTCGGTGGGAGTATCAGCCCCAGCATTTT.

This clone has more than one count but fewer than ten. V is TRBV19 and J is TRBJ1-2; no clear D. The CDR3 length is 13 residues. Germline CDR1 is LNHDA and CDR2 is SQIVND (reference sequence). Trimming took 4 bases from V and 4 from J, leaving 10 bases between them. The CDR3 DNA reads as TGTGCCAGTAGTACCCTCCAGTTCTATGGCTACACCTTC. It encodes CASSTLQFYGYTF. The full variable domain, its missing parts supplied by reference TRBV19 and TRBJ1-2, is DGGITQSPKYLFRKEGQNVTLSCEQNLNHDAMYWYRQDPGQGLRLIYYSQIVNDFQKGDIAEGYSVSREKKESFPLTVTSAQKNPTAFYLCASSTLQFYGYTFGSGTRLTVV.

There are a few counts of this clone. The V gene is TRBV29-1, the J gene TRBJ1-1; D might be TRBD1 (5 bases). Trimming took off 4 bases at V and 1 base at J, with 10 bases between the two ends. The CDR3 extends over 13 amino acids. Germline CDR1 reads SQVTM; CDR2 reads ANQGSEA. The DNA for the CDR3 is TGCAGCGTTGGGGGCTACAGGAACACTGAAGCTTTCTTT. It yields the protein CSVGGYRNTEAFF.